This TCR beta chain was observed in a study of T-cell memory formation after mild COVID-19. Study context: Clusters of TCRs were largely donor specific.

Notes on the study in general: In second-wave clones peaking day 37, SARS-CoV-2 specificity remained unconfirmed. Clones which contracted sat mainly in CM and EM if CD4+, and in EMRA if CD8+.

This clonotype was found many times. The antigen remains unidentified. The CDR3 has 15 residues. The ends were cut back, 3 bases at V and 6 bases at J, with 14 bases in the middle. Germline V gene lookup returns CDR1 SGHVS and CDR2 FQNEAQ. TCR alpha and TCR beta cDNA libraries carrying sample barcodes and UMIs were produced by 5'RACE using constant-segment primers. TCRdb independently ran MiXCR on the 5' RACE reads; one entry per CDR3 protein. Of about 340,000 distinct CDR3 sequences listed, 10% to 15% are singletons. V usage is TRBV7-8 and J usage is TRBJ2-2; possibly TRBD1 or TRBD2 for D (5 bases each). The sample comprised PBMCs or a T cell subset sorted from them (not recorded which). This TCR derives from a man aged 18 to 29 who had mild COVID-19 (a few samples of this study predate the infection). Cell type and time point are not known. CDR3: CASSFQGVSAGELFF. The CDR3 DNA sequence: TGTGCCAGCAGCTTTCAGGGAGTGTCGGCCGGGGAGCTGTTTTTT.